The clone carrying this T cell receptor (beta chain) was seen ten or more times. The data originate from a study of CD8 T cells in ankylosing spondylitis. Via MiXCR, TCRdb re-called the 5' RACE reads, giving one row per CDR3 protein. The repertoire consists of some 220,000 distinct CDR3 sequences, with under 8.5% occurring once and the leading ten covering around 4.4%. Germline V gives CDR1 SQVTM, CDR2 ANQGSEA. The ends lost 4 bases at V and 4 bases at J; junction bases unmatched: 7. This CDR3 has 16 residues. V usage is TRBV29-1 and J usage is TRBJ2-7, with 16 bases that match TRBD2. Sequencing was carried out using blood, either unsorted or a sorted T cell fraction (not recorded which). This clonotype originated in a female donor with ankylosing spondylitis or in good health (not recorded which). The CDR3 nucleotides are TGCAGCGTTGCCGGGACTAGCGGGAGGGGGGATTACGAGCAGTACTTC. This gives the protein CSVAGTSGRGDYEQYF.